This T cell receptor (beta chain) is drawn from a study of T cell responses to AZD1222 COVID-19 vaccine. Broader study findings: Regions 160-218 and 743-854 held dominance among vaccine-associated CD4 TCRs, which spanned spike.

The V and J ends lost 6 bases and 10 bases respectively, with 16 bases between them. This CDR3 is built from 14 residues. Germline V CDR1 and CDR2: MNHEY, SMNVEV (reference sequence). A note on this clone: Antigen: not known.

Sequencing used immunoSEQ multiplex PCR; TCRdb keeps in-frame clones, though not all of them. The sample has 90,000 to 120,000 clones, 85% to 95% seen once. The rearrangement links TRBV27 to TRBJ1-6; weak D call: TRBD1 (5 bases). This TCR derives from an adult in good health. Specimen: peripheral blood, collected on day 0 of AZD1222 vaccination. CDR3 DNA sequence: TGTGCCAGCAGCTCAACGGGGGGTTGGTCACCCCTCCACTTT. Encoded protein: CASSSTGGWSPLHF.